This T cell receptor (beta chain) was identified during a study of control samples from healthy donors and cancer patients. TCRdb's copy holds only in-frame clones and misses some; the assay was immunoSEQ multiplex PCR. Altogether tens of thousands of clones are present, roughly 90% being singletons, with the ten largest covering over 35%. V was cut by 4 bases and J by 6 bases, with 16 bases left in between. From germline, CDR1 is MRHNA and CDR2 SNTAGT. The CDR3 spans 14 residues. The chain is built from TRBV6-4 and TRBJ2-7; either TRBD1 or TRBD2 may supply D (5 bases each). What was sequenced was PBMCs. The clonotype comes from a man aged 45-60 years with head and neck cancer. CDR3 protein: CASSVVGRTCEQYF. The DNA of the CDR3 is TGTGCCAGCAGTGTTGTGGGACGGACTTGCGAGCAGTACTTC.